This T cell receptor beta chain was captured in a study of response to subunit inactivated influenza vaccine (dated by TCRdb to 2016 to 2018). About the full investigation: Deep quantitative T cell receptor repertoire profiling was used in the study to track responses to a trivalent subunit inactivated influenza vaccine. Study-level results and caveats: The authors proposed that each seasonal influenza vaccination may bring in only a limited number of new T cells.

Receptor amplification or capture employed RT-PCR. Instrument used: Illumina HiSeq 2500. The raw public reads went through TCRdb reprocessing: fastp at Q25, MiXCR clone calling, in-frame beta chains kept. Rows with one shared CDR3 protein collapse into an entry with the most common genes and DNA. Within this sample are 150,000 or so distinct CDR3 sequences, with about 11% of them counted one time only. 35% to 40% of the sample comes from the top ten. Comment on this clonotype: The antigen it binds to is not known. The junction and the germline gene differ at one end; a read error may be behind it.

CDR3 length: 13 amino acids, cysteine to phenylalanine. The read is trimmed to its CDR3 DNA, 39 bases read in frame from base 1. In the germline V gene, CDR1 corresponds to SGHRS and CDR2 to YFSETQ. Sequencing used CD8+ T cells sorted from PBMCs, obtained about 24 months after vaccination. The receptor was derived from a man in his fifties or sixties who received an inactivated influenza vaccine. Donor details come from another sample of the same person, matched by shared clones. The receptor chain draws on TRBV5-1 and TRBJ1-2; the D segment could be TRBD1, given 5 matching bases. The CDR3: CASRLGENYGYTF. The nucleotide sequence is TGCGCCAGCAGGTTGGGGGAGAACTATGGCTACACCTTC.